There are a few counts of the clone carrying this T cell receptor beta chain. Its antigen is unidentified. The same CDR3 can be traced to other DNA sequences in this sample. This sample is drawn from a study of beta chain features in type 1 diabetes. Germline V gives CDR1 SEHNR, CDR2 FQNEAQ (reference sequence). Trimming shortened V by 0 bases and J by 0 bases, and 7 bases separated the two germline ends. The CDR3 totals 15 residues. Since all of the isolated RNA was reverse transcribed, expressed TCRB transcripts were what got sequenced. Produced via immunoSEQ multiplex PCR; TCRdb's table is partial and in-frame only. The sample holds about 620,000 clones, about 16% seen once. Sort purity for all populations was recorded as exceeding 98%. Study outcomes and limitations: A potential PCR bias toward shorter templates would be equal in patient and control samples. Diminished insertions and augmented deletions at VDJ junctions characterized type 1 diabetes patients.

The sequence derives from a man between 18 and 35 years old in good health. Sequencing was carried out using naive CD4+ T cells from blood. The chain employs TRBV7-9 and TRBJ2-3; D is possibly TRBD2 (6 bases). CDR3 amino acids: CASSLARGSTDTQYF. The CDR3 DNA sequence: TGTGCCAGCAGCTTAGCGCGGGGAAGCACAGATACGCAGTATTTT.